The 21 T cell receptor beta chains below all came from one sample that was sequenced in a study of long-term antiretroviral therapy in people with HIV. The assay, immunoSEQ v3.0, was run at survey level. The method was immunoSEQ multiplex PCR; TCRdb's version includes in-frame clones alone and lacks a portion of them. The sample consists of 20,000 to 25,000 clones, approximately 86% of them appearing once. The material was unsorted PBMCs, obtained around 4 years after starting antiretroviral therapy. The receptors stem from a man aged 18 to 29 with HIV.

This sequence joins TRBV5-1 and TRBJ1-1; D unclear. The germline V gene has CDR1 SGHRS and CDR2 YFSETQ. Trimming took 0 bases from V and 8 from J, leaving 8 bases between them. There are 12 residues in the CDR3. The CDR3 protein is CASSLDGSEAFF. The DNA of the CDR3 is TGCGCCAGCAGCTTGGACGGGTCAGAAGCTTTCTTT.

CDR3 in amino acids: CASSPLDSSGANVLTF. The CDR3 DNA follows: TGTGCCAGCTCACCACTTGACAGCTCTGGGGCCAACGTCCTGACTTTC. The chain uses TRBV18 and TRBJ2-6, with D perhaps matching TRBD1 (5 bases). Trimming took 1 base from V and 0 from J, leaving 7 bases between them. Germline-derived CDR1 and CDR2 are KGHSH and LQKENI. The CDR3 loop spans 16 amino acids.

The V and J genes are TRBV5-1 and TRBJ2-5; no clear D gene. V shed 3 bases and J shed 2 bases, with 14 bases lying between them. The V gene's germline CDR1 is SGHRS and CDR2 YFSETQ. The CDR3 runs 15 residues. The DNA for the CDR3 is TGCGCCAGCAGCTCAAACCTCCCCTCACAAGAGACCCAGTACTTC. It codes for CASSSNLPSQETQYF.

This clone was seen a single time. The rearrangement joins TRBV28 to TRBJ2-1; 13 nucleotides line up with TRBD2. This CDR3 is built from 17 residues. Germline CDR1 is MDHEN and CDR2 is SYDVKM. Trimming cost V 3 bases and J 4 bases; bases outside gene matches: 6. Written as DNA, the CDR3 is TGTGCCAGCAGTTTCCCCAGGACTAGCGGGGGATACAATGAGCAGTTCTTC. It is translated as CASSFPRTSGGYNEQFF. The full variable domain, rest sourced from reference TRBV28 and TRBJ2-1, is DVKVTQSSRYLVKRTGEKVFLECVQDMDHENMFWYRQDPGLGLRLIYFSYDVKMKEKGDIPEGYSVSREKKERFSLILESASTNQTSMYLCASSFPRTSGGYNEQFFGPGTRLTVL.

This chain connects TRBV5-1 to TRBJ2-1; the match to TRBD2 covers 16 bases. With V trimmed by 0 bases and J by 10 bases, 13 bases remained unmatched. CDR3 size: 19 residues. Germline CDR1 SGHRS, CDR2 YFSETQ. Written as DNA, the CDR3 is TGCGCCAGCAGCTTGGCCGCATCCGGGACTAGCGGGGGGGCCCTAGAGCAGTTCTTC. Its translation is CASSLAASGTSGGALEQFF.

V and J are TRBV2 and TRBJ1-1; the D is unclear. The CDR3 spans 13 residues. Germline lookup yields CDR1 SNHLY and CDR2 FYNNEI. Trimming took off 5 bases at V and 0 bases at J, with 7 bases between the two ends. The CDR3 coding sequence is TGTGCCAGCAGTCCCGCCCTGAACACTGAAGCTTTCTTT. Its translation is CASSPALNTEAFF.

This clone was counted a few times. The chain has TRBV7-2 and TRBJ1-5; no clear D. With 3 bases removed from V and 1 base from J, the gap between germline ends came to 7 bases. From germline, CDR1 is SGHTA and CDR2 FQGNSA. The CDR3 is 14 residues long. This CDR3 is CASSFDSSNQPQHF. The CDR3 DNA follows: TGTGCCAGCAGCTTCGATTCAAGCAATCAGCCCCAGCATTTT.

The V call is TRBV21-1, the J call TRBJ2-7; the table assigns TRBD1, which was not confirmed against the DNA. TRBV21-1 is a listed pseudogene. This CDR3 spans 18 amino acids. The CDR3 DNA is TGTGCCAGCAGCAAAGCGCCGCGCGGACAAGAGGAGACCTACGAGCAGTACTTC. As protein: CASSKAPRGQEETYEQYF.

The chain combines TRBV27 with TRBJ2-5, with TRBD1 as a possible D gene (6 bases). This CDR3 is 13 amino acids long. The germline V gene has CDR1 MNHEY and CDR2 SMNVEV (reference sequence). Trimming removed 4 bases from V and 4 bases from J, with 10 bases in between. Here the CDR3 DNA reads TGTGCCAGCAGTTCACAGGGTCCAGAGACCCAGTACTTC. It encodes CASSSQGPETQYF.

The rearrangement links TRBV6-1 to TRBJ2-3, with D possibly being TRBD1 (6 bases). From germline, CDR1 is MNHNS and CDR2 SASEGT. Trimming removed 10 bases from V and 3 bases from J, with 14 bases in between. The CDR3 is made up of 13 amino acids. CDR3 residues: CATQRTETDTQYF. The CDR3 DNA reads TGTGCCACCCAAAGGACAGAGACAGATACGCAGTATTTT.

This chain links TRBV10-2 with TRBJ1-3; 7 bases fit TRBD1. The CDR3 consists of 15 residues. The V gene's germline CDR1 is WSHSY and CDR2 SAAADI. The ends lost 7 bases at V and 2 bases at J; junction bases unmatched: 8. This CDR3 reads CASTLQGETGNTIYF. The DNA for the CDR3 is TGCGCCAGCACCCTGCAGGGGGAAACTGGAAACACCATATATTTT.

The chain carries TRBV7-2 and TRBJ1-3; D gene uncertain. V dropped 4 bases and J dropped 0 bases, with 7 bases sitting between them. Germline CDR1 is SGHTA and CDR2 is FQGNSA. The CDR3 runs 14 residues. The CDR3 DNA reads TGTGCCAGCAGCTCACACCTCTCTGGAAACACCATATATTTT. Amino acids: CASSSHLSGNTIYF.

The chain uses TRBV27 and TRBJ1-1, with no clear D. V lost 3 bases to trimming and J lost 4 bases, with 9 bases between them. This CDR3 has 13 amino acids. CDR1 and CDR2 from the germline V gene are MNHEY and SMNVEV (reference sequence). The CDR3 sequence: CASSFRETTEAFF. CDR3 DNA: TGTGCCAGCAGTTTTAGGGAGACCACTGAAGCTTTCTTT.

The chain couples TRBV28 to TRBJ2-6; possibly TRBD1 for D (6 bases). This CDR3 region has 16 residues. CDR1 is MDHEN, CDR2 SYDVKM, per germline. Trimming cost V 5 bases and J 6 bases, with 17 bases left between them. The CDR3 DNA sequence: TGTGCCAGCAGTCTCGGACAGACTATAGTGGCCAACGTCCTGACTTTC. It codes for CASSLGQTIVANVLTF.

The chain is built from TRBV6-5 and TRBJ2-1, with D maybe TRBD1 (5 bases). This CDR3 contains 13 residues. The germline V gene encodes CDR1 MNHEY and CDR2 SVGAGI. With 2 bases removed from V and 6 bases from J, the gap between germline ends came to 8 bases. The CDR3 DNA reads as TGTGCCAGCAGTTACAGGCAGGGCAATGAGCAGTTCTTC. Translated, it gives CASSYRQGNEQFF.

J is TRBJ1-2 and V is TRBV10-3; D gene uncertain. V lost 2 bases and J lost 0, with 4 bases in between. The germline gives CDR1 ENHRY, CDR2 SYGVKD. The CDR3 contains 13 residues. Here the CDR3 reads CAISEGANYGYTF. CDR3 DNA sequence: TGTGCCATCAGTGAGGGGGCTAACTATGGCTACACCTTC.

The V and J genes are TRBV19 and TRBJ2-7; possibly TRBD1 for D (5 bases). The CDR3 loop spans 13 amino acids. Germline V gives CDR1 LNHDA, CDR2 SQIVND (reference sequence). The germline V and J ends were trimmed by 3 bases and 5 bases, with 11 bases remaining between them. The chain's CDR3 is CASSIRQGDEQYF. DNA of the CDR3: TGTGCCAGTAGTATTCGGCAGGGTGACGAGCAGTACTTC.

This chain connects TRBV28 to TRBJ1-4; no firm D call. V dropped 6 bases and J dropped 2 bases, with 22 bases sitting between them. CDR3 size: 18 residues. The V gene's germline CDR1 is MDHEN and CDR2 SYDVKM. CDR3 nucleotides: TGTGCCAGCAGGGACCTCGGCGGGGTTCGGTATACTAATGAAAAACTGTTTTTT. It is translated as CASRDLGGVRYTNEKLFF. Full variable domain (remainder filled in from reference TRBV28 and TRBJ1-4): DVKVTQSSRYLVKRTGEKVFLECVQDMDHENMFWYRQDPGLGLRLIYFSYDVKMKEKGDIPEGYSVSREKKERFSLILESASTNQTSMYLCASRDLGGVRYTNEKLFFGSGTQLSVL.

The CDR3: CASSPADREGTDTQYF. The CDR3 bases are TGTGCCAGCAGTCCGGCAGACAGGGAGGGGACAGATACGCAGTATTTT. The rearrangement uses TRBV28 and TRBJ2-3; D is possibly TRBD1 or TRBD2 (7 bases each). V shed 5 bases and J shed 3 bases, with 18 bases lying between them. The germline gives CDR1 MDHEN, CDR2 SYDVKM. This CDR3 has 16 amino acids.

The V gene is TRBV19, the J gene TRBJ2-3; no firm D call. Germline CDR1 reads LNHDA; CDR2 reads SQIVND (reference sequence). This CDR3 comprises 12 residues. V was trimmed by 5 bases and J by 3 bases, leaving 6 bases between them. CDR3 residues: CASSWGTDTQYF. The CDR3 DNA reads as TGTGCCAGTAGTTGGGGAACAGATACGCAGTATTTT.

J is TRBJ1-5 and V is TRBV11-2, with 7 bases aligning to TRBD1. V lost 5 bases to trimming and J lost 6 bases; unmatched junction nucleotides: 4. Germline V CDR1 and CDR2: SGHAT, FQNNGV. This CDR3 is 13 amino acids long. The CDR3 spells CASSRQGGQPQHF. CDR3 nucleotides: TGTGCCAGCAGCAGACAGGGAGGTCAGCCCCAGCATTTT.